This T cell receptor beta chain was captured in a study of response to subunit inactivated influenza vaccine. Study-wide results and caveats: Few additional T cells are recruited per seasonal influenza vaccination, authors suggested.

Details on this clonotype: The antigen is unknown.

TCRdb used MiXCR to reprocess the RT-PCR reads, holding one entry per CDR3 protein. The sample comprises around 850,000 distinct CDR3 sequences, approximately 17% of which are singletons, and approximately 11% rests with the top ten. This material consisted of PBMCs from blood, taken 4 to 6 days after vaccination. The clonotype originates from a man in his fifties who received an inactivated influenza vaccine.

CDR3 in amino acids: CASSQFRGKYSNQPQHF. The CDR3 nucleotides are TGTGCCAGCAGCCAATTCCGGGGCAAATATAGCAATCAGCCCCAGCATTTT. V is TRBV4-2 and J is TRBJ1-5, with a weak D call TRBD1 (5 bases). Germline CDR1 is LGHNA and CDR2 is YNFKEQ. The ends were cut back, 2 bases at V and 0 bases at J, with 14 bases in the middle. This CDR3 contains 17 residues.